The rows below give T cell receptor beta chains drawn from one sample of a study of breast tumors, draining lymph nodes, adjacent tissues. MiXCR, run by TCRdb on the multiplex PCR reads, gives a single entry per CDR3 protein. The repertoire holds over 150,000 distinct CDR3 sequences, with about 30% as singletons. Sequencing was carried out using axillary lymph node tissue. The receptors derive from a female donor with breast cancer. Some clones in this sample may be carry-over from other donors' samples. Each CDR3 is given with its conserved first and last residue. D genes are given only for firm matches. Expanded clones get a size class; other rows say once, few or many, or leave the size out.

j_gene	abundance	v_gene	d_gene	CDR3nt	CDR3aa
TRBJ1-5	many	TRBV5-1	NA	TGCGCCAGCAGCCTGGACGGGGATCAGCCCCAGCATTTT	CASSLDGDQPQHF
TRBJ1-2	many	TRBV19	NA	TGTGCCAGTAGTATGTACGACAGCATATATGGCTACACCTTC	CASSMYDSIYGYTF
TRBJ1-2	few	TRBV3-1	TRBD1	TGTGCCAGCAGCCAAGAGCGACTCCGGGACAGGGAGAACTATGGCTACACCTTC	CASSQERLRDRENYGYTF
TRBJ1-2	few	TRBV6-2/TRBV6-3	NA	TGTGCCAGCAGTTACCACGTCAACGAACGAGGCTACACCTTC	CASSYHVNERGYTF
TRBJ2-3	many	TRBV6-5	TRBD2	TGTGCCAGCAGTTCTACGGGACTAGCGGGAGTATTTGATACGCAGTATTTT	CASSSTGLAGVFDTQYF
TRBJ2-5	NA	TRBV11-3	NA	TGTGCAAGTCGCTCGCCCGGGGCCGCCGGGCGGACCCAGTACTTC	CASRSPGAAGRTQYF
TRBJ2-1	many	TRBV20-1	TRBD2	TGCAGTGCTAGGGGTGGCGGAGCTAGCGGGTACAATGAGCAGTTCTTC	CSARGGGASGYNEQFF
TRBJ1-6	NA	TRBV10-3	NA	TGTGCCATCAGGGATAACGGGGGGGAGTTTTCACCCCTCCACTTT	CAIRDNGGEFSPLHF
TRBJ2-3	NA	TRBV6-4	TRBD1	TGTGCCAGCAGTCCTCCGGGACAGGGGGCACACAATGAGCAGTATTTT	CASSPPGQGAHNEQYF
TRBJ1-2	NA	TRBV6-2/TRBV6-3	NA	TGTGCCAGCAGTTACACCCCAGGGGTGGCCTATGGCTACACCTTC	CASSYTPGVAYGYTF
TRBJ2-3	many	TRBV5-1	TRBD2	TGCGCCAGCAGCTTCGCGCGGGGGGGCCATGGAGATACGCAGTATTTT	CASSFARGGHGDTQYF
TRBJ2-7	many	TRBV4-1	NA	TGCGCCAGCAGCCAAGAGGGCAGTTCCTACGAGCAGTACTTC	CASSQEGSSYEQYF
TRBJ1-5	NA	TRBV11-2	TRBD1	TGTGCCAGCACCTATACCCACGGGACAGGGGGCTATAGCAATCAGCCCCAGCATTTT	CASTYTHGTGGYSNQPQHF
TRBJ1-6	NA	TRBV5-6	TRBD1	TGTGCCAGCGGACAGGGGGCACTTATAAATGGTTCACCCCTCCACTTT	CASGQGALINGSPLHF
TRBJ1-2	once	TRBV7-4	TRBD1	TGTGCCAGCAGCTTTGGGCAGCAGGACAGGGCCTATGGCTACACCTTC	CASSFGQQDRAYGYTF
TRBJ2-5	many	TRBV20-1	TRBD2	TGCAGTGCCCAGCGGGGATTGGAGACCCAGTACTTC	CSAQRGLETQYF
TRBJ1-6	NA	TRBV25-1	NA	TGTGCCAGCGGGGAGGGTAGGAGCTCCTATAATTCACCCCTCCACTTT	CASGEGRSSYNSPLHF
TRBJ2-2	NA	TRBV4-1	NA	TGTGTCAGCAGCCAAGAGAGCTGGGATGCGAACACCGGGGAGCTGTTTTTT	CVSSQESWDANTGELFF
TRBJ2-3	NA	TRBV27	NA	TGTGCCAGCAGTTTACAGCTCCTCACAGATACGCAGTATTTT	CASSLQLLTDTQYF
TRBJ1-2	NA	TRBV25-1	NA	TGTGCCAGCAGTGCTAGGTCCGCGTCGAGGGGCTACACCTTC	CASSARSASRGYTF
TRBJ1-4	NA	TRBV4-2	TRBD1	TGTGCCAGCAGGCTTGGACAGGGAGGGGCTAATGAAAAACTGTTTTTT	CASRLGQGGANEKLFF
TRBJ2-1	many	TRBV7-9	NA	TGTGCCAGCAGCTCGGAGGGCCCCTACAATGAGCAGTTCTTC	CASSSEGPYNEQFF
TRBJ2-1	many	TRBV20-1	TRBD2	TGCAGTGCTAGAGCTGCAGCTCGAGGGACTAGCAGTTATGAGCAGTTCTTC	CSARAAARGTSSYEQFF
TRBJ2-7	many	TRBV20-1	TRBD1	TGCAGTGCTAAAAGGGCAGGGGGCTACGAGCAGTACTTC	CSAKRAGGYEQYF
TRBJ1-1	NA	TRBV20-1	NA	TGCAGTGCTCGGATGAACACTGAAGCTTTCTTT	CSARMNTEAFF
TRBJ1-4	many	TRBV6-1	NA	TGTGCCAGCGGGTATCAGCCAGCAACTAATGAAAAACTGTTTTTT	CASGYQPATNEKLFF
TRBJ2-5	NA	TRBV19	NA	TGTGCCAGTACCTGGGCCGGGGAGACCCAGTACTTC	CASTWAGETQYF